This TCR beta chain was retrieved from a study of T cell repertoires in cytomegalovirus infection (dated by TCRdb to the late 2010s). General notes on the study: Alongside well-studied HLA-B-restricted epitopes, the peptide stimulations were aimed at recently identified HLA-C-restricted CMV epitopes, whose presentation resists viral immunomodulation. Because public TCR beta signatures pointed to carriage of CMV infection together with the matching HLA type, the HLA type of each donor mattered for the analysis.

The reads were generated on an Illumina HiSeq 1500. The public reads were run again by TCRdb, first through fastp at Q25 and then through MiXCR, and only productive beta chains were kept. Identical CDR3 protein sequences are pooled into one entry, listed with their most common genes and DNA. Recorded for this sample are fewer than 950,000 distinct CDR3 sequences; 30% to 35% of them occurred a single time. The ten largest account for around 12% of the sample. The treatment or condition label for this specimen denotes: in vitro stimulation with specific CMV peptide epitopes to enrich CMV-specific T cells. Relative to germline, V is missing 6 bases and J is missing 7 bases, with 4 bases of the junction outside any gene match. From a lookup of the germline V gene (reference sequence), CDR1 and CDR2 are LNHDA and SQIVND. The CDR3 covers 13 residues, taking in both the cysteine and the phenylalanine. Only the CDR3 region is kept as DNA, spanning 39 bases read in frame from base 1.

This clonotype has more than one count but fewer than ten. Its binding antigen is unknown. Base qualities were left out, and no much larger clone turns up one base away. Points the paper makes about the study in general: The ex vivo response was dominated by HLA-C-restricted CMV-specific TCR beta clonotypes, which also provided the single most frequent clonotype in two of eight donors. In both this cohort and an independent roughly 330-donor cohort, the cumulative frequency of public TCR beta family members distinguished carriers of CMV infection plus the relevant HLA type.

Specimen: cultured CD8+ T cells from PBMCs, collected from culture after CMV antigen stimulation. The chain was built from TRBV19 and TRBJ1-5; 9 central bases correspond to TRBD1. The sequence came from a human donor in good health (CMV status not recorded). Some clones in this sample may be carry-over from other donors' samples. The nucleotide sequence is TGTGCCAGTAGACCGACAGGGGGACAGCCCCAGCATTTT. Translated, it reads CASRPTGGQPQHF.